These T cell receptor beta chains were read from a single sample in a study of cytomegalovirus exposure and HLA in healthy donors. Data came from immunoSEQ multiplex PCR; TCRdb stores just in-frame clones and leaves some out. The sample has approximately 100,000 clones, 88% seen once; the top ten hold 1.8%. The specimen sequenced was PBMCs. These receptor sequences come from a woman aged 18-29 years in good health and CMV-seropositive. CDR3s include the opening cysteine and the closing phenylalanine or tryptophan. A D gene is named only where the DNA matches it firmly. The listing skips clone size in some rows; elsewhere it reads once, few, many or a size class.

D	size	V	J	DNA	CDR3
TRBD1	.	TRBV7-8	TRBJ2-7	TGTGCCAGCAGCTTCACAGGGAGACAGGGTGGGGAGCAGTACTTC	CASSFTGRQGGEQYF
.	.	TRBV27	TRBJ2-3	TGTGCCAGCAGGCAGCCGGGACTTGGCACAGATACGCAGTATTTT	CASRQPGLGTDTQYF
.	.	TRBV28	TRBJ1-2	TGTGCCAGCAGACCCGAACAGGTCTATGGCTACACCTTC	CASRPEQVYGYTF
TRBD1	.	TRBV18	TRBJ1-4	TGTGCCAGCTCACCAGACAGGGAGCGTGAAAAACTGTTTTTT	CASSPDREREKLFF
TRBD1	.	TRBV7-8	TRBJ1-5	TGTGCCAGCAGCTCGACAGGGAGCAATCAGCCCCAGCATTTT	CASSSTGSNQPQHF
TRBD1	once	TRBV28	TRBJ1-4	TGTGCCAGCAGTTTTCTTTCGCCGCCGACAGGGGGGATGGAACTGTTTTTT	CASSFLSPPTGGMELFF
TRBD1	.	TRBV11-2	TRBJ2-5	TGTGCCAGCAGTCTGACCCTGGGACAGGGTAGGGAGACCCAGTACTTC	CASSLTLGQGRETQYF
.	.	TRBV19	TRBJ1-6	TGTGCCAGTAGTGGGTTCGCGGGTAATTCACCCCTCCACTTT	CASSGFAGNSPLHF
TRBD2	.	TRBV10-3	TRBJ2-6	TGTGCCATCGGAGCGGGGGGATACTCTGGGGCCAACGTCCTGACTTTC	CAIGAGGYSGANVLTF
.	.	TRBV28	TRBJ1-5	TGTGCCAGCAGTTTCACAGGGCGAAGCAATCAGCCCCAGCATTTT	CASSFTGRSNQPQHF
TRBD1	few	TRBV2	TRBJ2-7	TGTGCCACCAGACAGGGGTCGGACGAGCAGTACTTC	CATRQGSDEQYF
.	.	TRBV10-1	TRBJ2-5	TGCGCCCTCTGGTGGGGGGTAGAGACCCAGTACTTC	CALWWGVETQYF
TRBD1	.	TRBV28	TRBJ1-6	TGTGCCAGCAGTTTATTGTCAGGGGGATATTCACCCCTCCACTTT	CASSLLSGGYSPLHF
TRBD2	.	TRBV27	TRBJ2-1	TGTGCCAGCAGTTCCAGGACTAGCGGCGAAAATCAGTTCTTC	CASSSRTSGENQFF
.	once	TRBV6-1	TRBJ2-7	TGTGCCAGCAGTGAGGCAGCCTACGAGCAGTACTTC	CASSEAAYEQYF
TRBD1	.	TRBV18	TRBJ2-7	TGTGCCAGCTCCCACCGACAGGGCGACCCCTACGAGCAGTACTTC	CASSHRQGDPYEQYF
TRBD1	.	TRBV7-6	TRBJ1-2	TGTGCCAGCAGCGCCTCGATGGGACAGGGGGCGGCGGGCTACACCTTC	CASSASMGQGAAGYTF